This T cell receptor beta chain is from a study of monozygotic twins with cystic fibrosis (dated by TCRdb to the early 2020s). Regarding the research as a whole: Barcoded libraries were prepared with around 15 PCR cycles from roughly 3 micrograms of fragmented DNA. Data for three of the twin pairs had been reported earlier in a different context. On the day blood was drawn, the twins' weight-for-height and FEVPerc (FEV1 disease centile) were ranked against those of the roughly 1,100 cohort participants. TCR beta repertoires were compared within and between 16 monozygotic twin pairs with cystic fibrosis so that genetic influence on V and J gene usage could be assessed. The cohort comprised ten female and six male twin pairs aged about 2.0 to 36.4 years, median about 9.4 years, mostly children and adolescents. Broader findings and caveats from the paper: Simpson clonality was generally low (median 0.0095), suggesting a naive-dominated repertoire, with higher clonality in the most severely affected patients. The cohort was small, and the number of shared CDR3s showed no association with age, concordance or disease severity. V gene usage was most similar to the co-twin in 13 of 16 pairs, and J usage was most similar to the co-twin in 8 of 16 pairs, which suggests genetic constraints. Sharing of nucleotide-identical clonotypes was significantly greater within monozygotic CF twin pairs than between unrelated CF individuals (P = 0.000026, Mann-Whitney).

Following the manufacturer's instructions, TCR beta CDR3 regions were amplified by multiplex PCR with the immunoSEQ immune profiling system. Sequencing was performed on an Illumina NextSeq system. Per the original workflow: Sequence data were processed on the immunoSEQ Analyzer platform, and clonality was calculated as the square root of Simpson's index of productive rearrangements. Similarity in V and J usage was measured by Jensen-Shannon distance, and OLGA was used to compute CDR3 generation probabilities. Shared CDR3 sequences were searched in the immuneACCESS database (August 2020) and in VDJdb (December 2020). TCRdb carries this immuneACCESS record with in-frame sequences only. Its versions omit some clonotypes, under half of them owing to an unresolved V gene in the studies checked, with the rest unexplained. D and trimming come from the DNA, and the V and J calls and clone size come from that table. This sample is represented by tens of thousands of clones; about 80% of them were singletons. The ten most abundant clones make up 1.5% to 2% of the sample.

About this clone itself: Its antigen target is currently unknown. Qualities for individual bases were not recorded, and no much larger clone is one base off.

The twin pairs came from the European Cystic Fibrosis Twin and Sibling Study Cohort, which recruited patients from roughly 160 CF clinics across 14 European countries. Both zygosity and CFTR genotype were checked in-house, and zygosity was tested with multiplex PCR across nine short tandem repeat loci. Peripheral blood was sampled from each twin, and clinical parameters were recorded on the day of blood sampling. Phenol/chloroform extraction was used to isolate genomic DNA from peripheral blood cells, and the DNA was then kept in TE buffer at 4 degrees C. The TCR comes from a girl aged 2 to 10 with cystic fibrosis. Sequencing was done on a sample of blood.

The CDR3 has the sequence CAWSLLGGQGGGYTF. The DNA sequence reads TGTGCCTGGAGCCTACTGGGAGGACAGGGGGGTGGCTACACCTTC. Recombination joined TRBV30 with TRBJ1-2; 10 bases in the junction line up with TRBD1. From the cysteine through the phenylalanine, the CDR3 covers 15 amino acids. Just the 45-base CDR3 DNA is kept, in frame starting at base 1. Based on the germline V gene (reference sequence), the CDR1 and CDR2 sequences are GTSNPN and SVGIG. The germline V end is reduced by 3 bases and the J end by 7 bases; junction bases left unmatched: 11.